The 5 T cell receptor beta chains reported below all come from one sample, sequenced in a study of vaccination and CD4 T cells after COVID-19 (dated by TCRdb to 2021 to 2024). The library was produced with PCR. The listed sequencing device is Illumina iSeq 100. DNA from cultured CD4+ T cells underwent TCR sequencing with the Oncomine TCR Beta short-read assay at the Johns Hopkins FTIC core. TCRdb's own reprocessing of the public reads used fastp at Q25 and MiXCR and kept productive beta chains. CDR3 protein sequences are deduplicated, and each keeps its most common genes and DNA. The sample yields about 20,000 distinct CDR3 sequences; around 50% were counted once. The ten largest make up about 9.9% of the sample. The sample's treatment or condition label, decoded: roughly 10-day PBMC culture with coronavirus spike peptide pools or control peptides (ViraFEST assay). These TCRs are of unknown antigen specificity.

Sequencing input: CD4+ T cells from blood, cultured in vitro. These receptors were taken from a human donor who had recovered from COVID-19.

The V call is TRBV12-3 or TRBV12-4, the J call TRBJ1-2, with a weak D call TRBD1 (5 bases). Trimming stripped 3 bases from V and 7 bases from J, with 15 bases between. CDR3 length: 14 residues. The chain's CDR3 is CASSFGRVRSGYTF. The CDR3 DNA follows: TGTGCCAGCAGTTTCGGCAGGGTGAGGAGTGGCTACACCTTC.

This clonotype was seen only once. V and J are TRBV23-1 and TRBJ2-5; D gene unclear. Being an ORF, TRBV23-1 has a function that is uncertain. V gave up 0 bases and J gave up 2 bases, with 10 bases separating them. CDR3 length: 15 residues. CDR3 loop: CASSQSVSGQETQYF. CDR3 nucleotide sequence: TGCGCCAGCAGTCAATCAGTTTCAGGTCAAGAGACCCAGTACTTC.

This chain uses TRBV30 with TRBJ2-7, with TRBD2 identical over 7 bases. Per germline, CDR1 GTSNPN and CDR2 SVGIG (reference sequence). CDR3 length: 11 residues. V shed 4 bases and J 6 bases; nucleotides not matched to a gene: 3. As DNA, the CDR3 is TGTGCCTGGACTGTAGCGGGCGAGCAGTACTTC. Encoded protein: CAWTVAGEQYF.

This clonotype was recorded a few times. V and J are TRBV7-6 and TRBJ1-6, with D unresolved. This CDR3 spans 14 amino acids. Germline CDR1 SGHVS, CDR2 FNYEAQ. With 2 bases removed from V and 10 bases from J, the gap between germline ends came to 12 bases. The CDR3 loop reads CASSLHLTRSPLHF. The CDR3 coding sequence is TGTGCCAGCAGCTTACACCTTACGAGGTCACCCCTCCACTTT.

The rearrangement joins TRBV27 to TRBJ1-4; 10 bases are shared with TRBD1. The CDR3 totals 14 residues. The germline V gene has CDR1 MNHEY and CDR2 SMNVEV (reference sequence). Germline trimming cut 8 bases from V and 10 bases from J; bases unmatched to any gene: 10. CDR3 sequence reads: CASRRDRGTGKLFF. DNA of the CDR3: TGTGCCAGCCGCCGGGACAGGGGCACAGGAAAACTGTTTTTT.